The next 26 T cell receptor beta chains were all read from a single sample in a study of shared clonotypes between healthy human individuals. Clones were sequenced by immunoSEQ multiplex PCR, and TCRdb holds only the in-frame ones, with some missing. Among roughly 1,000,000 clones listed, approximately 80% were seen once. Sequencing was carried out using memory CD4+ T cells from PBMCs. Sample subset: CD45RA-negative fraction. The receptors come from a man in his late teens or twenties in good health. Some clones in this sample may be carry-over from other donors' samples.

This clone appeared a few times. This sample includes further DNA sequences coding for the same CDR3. Here the CDR3 DNA reads TGTGCCAGCAGCGTAGATGGGGGCCCTTACAATGAGCAGTTCTTC. Its protein product is CASSVDGGPYNEQFF. The gene calls are TRBV9 and TRBJ2-1; maybe TRBD1 (6 bases). This CDR3 contains 15 residues. Per the germline V gene, CDR1 is SGDLS and CDR2 is YYNGEE. Between the trimmed V and J ends, which lost 0 bases and 4 bases, there was a span of 11 bases.

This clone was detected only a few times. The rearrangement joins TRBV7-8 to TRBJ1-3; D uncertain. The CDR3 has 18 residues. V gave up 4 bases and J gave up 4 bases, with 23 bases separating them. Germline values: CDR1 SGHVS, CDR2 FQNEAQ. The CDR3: CASSWQTPRPAGGNTIYF. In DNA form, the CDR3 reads TGTGCCAGCAGCTGGCAAACACCACGACCGGCGGGAGGAAACACCATATATTTT.

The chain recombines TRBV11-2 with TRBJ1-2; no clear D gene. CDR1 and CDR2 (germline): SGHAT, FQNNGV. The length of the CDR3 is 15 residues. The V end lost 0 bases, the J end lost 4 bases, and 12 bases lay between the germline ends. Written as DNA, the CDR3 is TGTGCCAGCAGCTTAGATTACGGCGCGGGCTATGGCTACACCTTC. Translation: CASSLDYGAGYGYTF.

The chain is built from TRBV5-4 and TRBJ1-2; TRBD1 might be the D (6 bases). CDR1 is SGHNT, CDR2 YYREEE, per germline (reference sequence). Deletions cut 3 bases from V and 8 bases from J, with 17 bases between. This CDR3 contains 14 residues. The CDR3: CASSSLGGAGGYTF. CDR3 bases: TGTGCCAGCAGCTCTCTGGGGGGCGCCGGGGGCTACACCTTC.

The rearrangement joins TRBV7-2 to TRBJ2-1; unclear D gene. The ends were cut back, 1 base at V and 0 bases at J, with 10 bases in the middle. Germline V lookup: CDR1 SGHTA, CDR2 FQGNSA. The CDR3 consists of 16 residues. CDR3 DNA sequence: TGTGCCAGCAGCTTAGTTGGGCGGAGCTCCTACAATGAGCAGTTCTTC. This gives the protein CASSLVGRSSYNEQFF.

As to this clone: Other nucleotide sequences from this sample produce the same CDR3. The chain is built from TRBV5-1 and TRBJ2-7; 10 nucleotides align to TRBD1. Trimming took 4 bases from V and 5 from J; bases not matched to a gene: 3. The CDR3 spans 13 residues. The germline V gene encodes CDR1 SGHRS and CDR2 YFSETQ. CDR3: CASSGDRGHEQYF. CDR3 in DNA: TGCGCCAGCAGCGGGGACAGGGGTCACGAGCAGTACTTC.

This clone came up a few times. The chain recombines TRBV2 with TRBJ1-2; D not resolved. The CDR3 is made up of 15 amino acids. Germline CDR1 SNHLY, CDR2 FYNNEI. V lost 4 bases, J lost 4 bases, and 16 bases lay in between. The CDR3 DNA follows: TGTGCCAGCAGTGCGGACCAAGGGAGCGGCTATGGCTACACCTTC. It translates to CASSADQGSGYGYTF.

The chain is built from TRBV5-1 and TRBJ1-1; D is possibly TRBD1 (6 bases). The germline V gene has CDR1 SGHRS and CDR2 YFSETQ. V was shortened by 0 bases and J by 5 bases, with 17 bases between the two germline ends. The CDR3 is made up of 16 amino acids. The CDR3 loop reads CASSLDRRKGGTEAFF. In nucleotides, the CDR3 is TGCGCCAGCAGCTTGGATCGACGCAAAGGGGGTACTGAAGCTTTCTTT.

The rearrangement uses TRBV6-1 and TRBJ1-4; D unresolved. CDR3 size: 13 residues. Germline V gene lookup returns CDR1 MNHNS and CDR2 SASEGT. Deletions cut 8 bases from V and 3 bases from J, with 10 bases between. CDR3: CASGLQPNEKLFF. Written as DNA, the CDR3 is TGTGCCAGCGGGTTACAGCCTAATGAAAAACTGTTTTTT.

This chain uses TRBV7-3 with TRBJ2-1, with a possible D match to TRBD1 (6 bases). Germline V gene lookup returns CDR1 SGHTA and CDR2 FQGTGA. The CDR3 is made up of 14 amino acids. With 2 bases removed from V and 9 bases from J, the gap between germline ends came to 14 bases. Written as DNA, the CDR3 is TGTGCCAGCAGCTTACAGGGGCCGCCTTTTGAGCAGTTCTTC. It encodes CASSLQGPPFEQFF.

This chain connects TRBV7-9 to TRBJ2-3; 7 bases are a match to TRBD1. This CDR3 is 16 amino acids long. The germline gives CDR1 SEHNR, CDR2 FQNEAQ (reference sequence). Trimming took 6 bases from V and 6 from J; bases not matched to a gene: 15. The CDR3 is CASRYDRVRLGDTQYF. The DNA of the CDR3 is TGTGCCAGCAGGTACGACAGGGTTCGGCTAGGGGATACGCAGTATTTT.

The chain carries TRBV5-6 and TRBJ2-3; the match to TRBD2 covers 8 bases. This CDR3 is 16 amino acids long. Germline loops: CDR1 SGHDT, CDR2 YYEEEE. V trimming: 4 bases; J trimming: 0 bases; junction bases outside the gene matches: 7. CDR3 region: CASSPGRARSTDTQYF. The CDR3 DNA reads TGTGCCAGCAGCCCCGGGAGGGCCCGAAGCACAGATACGCAGTATTTT. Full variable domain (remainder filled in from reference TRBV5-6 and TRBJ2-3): DAGVTQSPTHLIKTRGQQVTLRCSPKSGHDTVSWYQQALGQGPQFIFQYYEEEERQRGNFPDRFSGHQFPNYSSELNVNALLLGDSALYLCASSPGRARSTDTQYFGPGTRLTVL.

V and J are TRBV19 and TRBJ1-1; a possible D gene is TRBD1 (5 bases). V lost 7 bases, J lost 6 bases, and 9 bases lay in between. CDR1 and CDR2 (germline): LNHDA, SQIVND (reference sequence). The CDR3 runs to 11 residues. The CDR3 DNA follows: TGTGCCAGTATCAGGGAGGCTGAAGCTTTCTTT. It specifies CASIREAEAFF.

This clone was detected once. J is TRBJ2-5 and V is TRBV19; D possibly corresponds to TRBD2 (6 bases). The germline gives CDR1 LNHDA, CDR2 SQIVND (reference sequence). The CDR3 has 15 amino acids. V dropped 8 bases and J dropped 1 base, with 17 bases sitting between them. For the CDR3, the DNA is TGTGCCAGTGGAGGGCCAGCGGGTGCCCAAGAGACCCAGTACTTC. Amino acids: CASGGPAGAQETQYF.

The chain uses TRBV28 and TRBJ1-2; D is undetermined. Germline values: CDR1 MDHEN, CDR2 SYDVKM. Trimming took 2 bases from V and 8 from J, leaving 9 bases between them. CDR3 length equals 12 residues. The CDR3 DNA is TGTGCCAGCAGTTTAGACCCCTCGGGCTACACCTTC. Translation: CASSLDPSGYTF.

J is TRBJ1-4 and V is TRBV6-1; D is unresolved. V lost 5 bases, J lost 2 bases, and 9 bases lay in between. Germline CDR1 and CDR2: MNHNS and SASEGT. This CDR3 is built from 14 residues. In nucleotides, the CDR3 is TGTGCCAGCAGTCTAAGCAGGACTAATGAAAAACTGTTTTTT. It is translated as CASSLSRTNEKLFF.

The CDR3 is CASSLGKQGSPEAFF. The CDR3 nucleotides read TGTGCCAGCAGTTTAGGGAAGCAGGGTAGTCCTGAAGCTTTCTTT. The chain links TRBV28 to TRBJ1-1; D may be TRBD1 (5 bases). The CDR3 sequence is 15 residues long. Germline V gene sequence: CDR1 MDHEN, CDR2 SYDVKM. V was cut by 2 bases and J by 6 bases, with 16 bases left in between. The variable domain in full, with the rest retrieved from reference TRBV28 and TRBJ1-1, is DVKVTQSSRYLVKRTGEKVFLECVQDMDHENMFWYRQDPGLGLRLIYFSYDVKMKEKGDIPEGYSVSREKKERFSLILESASTNQTSMYLCASSLGKQGSPEAFFGQGTRLTVV.

The CDR3 nucleotides are TGTGCCAGTAGTATAGCCCAGACCACCTACGAGCAGTACTTC. Its translation is CASSIAQTTYEQYF. The chain combines TRBV19 with TRBJ2-7, with D hard to call. This CDR3 has 14 residues. Trimming shortened V by 1 base and J by 2 bases, and 9 bases separated the two germline ends. Looked up from germline, CDR1 is LNHDA and CDR2 is SQIVND (reference sequence).

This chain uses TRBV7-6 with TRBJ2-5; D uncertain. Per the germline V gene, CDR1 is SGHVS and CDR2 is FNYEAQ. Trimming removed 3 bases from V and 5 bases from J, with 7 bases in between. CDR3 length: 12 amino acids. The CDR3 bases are TGTGCCAGCAGCTTTACCACCGAGACCCAGTACTTC. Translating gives CASSFTTETQYF.

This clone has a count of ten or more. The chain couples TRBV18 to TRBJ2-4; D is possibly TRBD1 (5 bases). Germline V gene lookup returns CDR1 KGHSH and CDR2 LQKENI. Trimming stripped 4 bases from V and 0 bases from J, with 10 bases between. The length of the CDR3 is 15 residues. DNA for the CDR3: TGTGCCAGCTCACTACAGGTCGTAGCCAAAAACATTCAGTACTTC. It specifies CASSLQVVAKNIQYF.

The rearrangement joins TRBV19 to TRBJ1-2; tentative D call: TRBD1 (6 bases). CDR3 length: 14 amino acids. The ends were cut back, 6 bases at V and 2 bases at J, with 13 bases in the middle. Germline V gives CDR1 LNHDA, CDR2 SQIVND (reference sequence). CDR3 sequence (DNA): TGTGCCAGTAGACCTACAGGGTTCAACTATGGCTACACCTTC. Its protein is CASRPTGFNYGYTF.

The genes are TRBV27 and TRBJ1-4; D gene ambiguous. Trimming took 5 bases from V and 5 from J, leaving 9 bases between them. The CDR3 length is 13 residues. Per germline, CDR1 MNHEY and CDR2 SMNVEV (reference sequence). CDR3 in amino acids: CASSLNWNEKLFF. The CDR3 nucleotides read TGTGCCAGCAGTCTGAACTGGAATGAAAAACTGTTTTTT.

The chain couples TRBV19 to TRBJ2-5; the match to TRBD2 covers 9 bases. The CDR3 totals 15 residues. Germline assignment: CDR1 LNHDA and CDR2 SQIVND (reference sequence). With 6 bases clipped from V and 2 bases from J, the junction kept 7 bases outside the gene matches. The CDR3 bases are TGTGCCAGTAGCAACGGACTAGCGTTACAAGAGACCCAGTACTTC. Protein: CASSNGLALQETQYF. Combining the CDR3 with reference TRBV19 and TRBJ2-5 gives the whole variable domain DGGITQSPKYLFRKEGQNVTLSCEQNLNHDAMYWYRQDPGQGLRLIYYSQIVNDFQKGDIAEGYSVSREKKESFPLTVTSAQKNPTAFYLCASSNGLALQETQYFGPGTRLLVL.

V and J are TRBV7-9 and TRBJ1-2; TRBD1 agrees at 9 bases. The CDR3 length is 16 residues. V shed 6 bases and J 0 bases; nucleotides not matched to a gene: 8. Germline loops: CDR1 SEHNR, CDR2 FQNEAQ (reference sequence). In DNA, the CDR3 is TGTGCCAGCAGTCCTACGGGACAGGGATCTAACTATGGCTACACCTTC. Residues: CASSPTGQGSNYGYTF. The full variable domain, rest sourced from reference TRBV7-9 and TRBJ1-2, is DTGVSQNPRHKITKRGQNVTFRCDPISEHNRLYWYRQTLGQGPEFLTYFQNEAQLEKSRLLSDRFSAERPKGSFSTLEIQRTEQGDSAMYLCASSPTGQGSNYGYTFGSGTRLTVV.

The CDR3 sequence is CASSYRQGEDTQYF. The CDR3 DNA reads as TGTGCCAGCAGCTACCGACAGGGAGAAGATACGCAGTATTTT. The chain recombines TRBV7-9 with TRBJ2-3; 7 nucleotides align to TRBD1. CDR1 is SEHNR, CDR2 FQNEAQ, per germline (reference sequence). The junction had 6 bases not matched to a gene; V was cut back by 4 bases and J by 5 bases. The CDR3 is 14 amino acids.

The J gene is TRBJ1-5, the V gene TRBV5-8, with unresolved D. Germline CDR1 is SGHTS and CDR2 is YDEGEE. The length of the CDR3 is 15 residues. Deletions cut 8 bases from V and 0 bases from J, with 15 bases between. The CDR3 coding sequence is TGTGCCAGTGGCGGGCAGACCCATAGCAATCAGCCCCAGCATTTT. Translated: CASGGQTHSNQPQHF.